Reported below is one TCR beta chain. There are a few counts of this clonotype. Its antigen remains undetermined. The record has no base qualities; no much larger clone is one base away. This entry is derived from a study of response to subunit inactivated influenza vaccine (dated by TCRdb to 2016 to 2018). Regarding the complete study: To follow how T cells responded to a trivalent subunit inactivated influenza vaccine, the researchers relied on deep quantitative profiling of the T cell receptor repertoire. Overall study outcomes, separate from this receptor: It was suggested by the authors that each seasonal influenza vaccination may recruit only a limited number of new T cells.

Receptor libraries were prepared by RT-PCR. This sample was sequenced with an Illumina HiSeq 2500. The public reads were reanalyzed by TCRdb: fastp trimming at Q25, MiXCR alignment, in-frame beta chains only. Rows matching on CDR3 protein sequence are summarized as one entry with the most common DNA and genes. Across this sample there are hundreds of thousands of distinct CDR3 sequences, with roughly 27% seen only once. Of the sample, approximately 2% is held by the ten largest clones. Sequences were derived from CD4+ T cells sorted from PBMCs, sampled about 5 days after vaccination. The clonotype originates from a man between 45 and 60 years old who received an inactivated influenza vaccine. Donor details come from another sample of the same person, matched by shared clones.

The base sequence is TGTGCCAGCAGAAAGACAGGGGAAGAGACCCAGTACTTC. The encoded protein is CASRKTGEETQYF. The chain was built from TRBV6-1 and TRBJ2-5, and 8 junctional nucleotides match TRBD1. From the germline V gene, CDR1 is MNHNS and CDR2 is SASEGT. Germline trimming amounts to 6 bases on V and 3 bases on J, with 3 as the count of junction bases outside the gene matches. The CDR3 sequence holds 13 residues, the cysteine and phenylalanine included. The retained sequence is limited to the CDR3, 39 bases, with the frame set at the first base.